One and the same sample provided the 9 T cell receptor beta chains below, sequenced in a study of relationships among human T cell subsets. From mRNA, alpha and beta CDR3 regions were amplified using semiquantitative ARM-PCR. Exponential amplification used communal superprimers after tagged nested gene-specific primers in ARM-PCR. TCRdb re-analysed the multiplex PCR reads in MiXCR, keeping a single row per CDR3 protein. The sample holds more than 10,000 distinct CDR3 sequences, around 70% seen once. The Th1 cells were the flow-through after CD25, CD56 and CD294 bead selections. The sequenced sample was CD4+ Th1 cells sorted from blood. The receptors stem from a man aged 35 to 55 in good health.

This chain's CDR3 is CSVEDGRVWTQYF. The CDR3 DNA sequence: TGCAGCGTTGAAGATGGACGGGTTTGGACCCAGTACTTC. This chain joins TRBV29-1 and TRBJ2-5, with D hard to call. The germline V gene encodes CDR1 SQVTM and CDR2 ANQGSEA. V gave up 0 bases and J gave up 7 bases, with 12 bases separating them. The CDR3 runs 13 residues.

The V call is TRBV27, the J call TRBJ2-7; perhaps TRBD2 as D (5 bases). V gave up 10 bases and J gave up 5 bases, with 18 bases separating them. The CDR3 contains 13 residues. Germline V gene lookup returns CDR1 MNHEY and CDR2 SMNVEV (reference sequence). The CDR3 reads CATRGFMLNEQYF. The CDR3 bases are TGTGCCACCCGAGGGTTTATGCTGAACGAGCAGTACTTC.

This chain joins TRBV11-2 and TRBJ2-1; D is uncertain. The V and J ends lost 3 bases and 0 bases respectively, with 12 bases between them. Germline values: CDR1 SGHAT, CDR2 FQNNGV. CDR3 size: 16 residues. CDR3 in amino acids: CASSFQPRSSYNEQFF. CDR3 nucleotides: TGTGCCAGCAGCTTCCAGCCCCGGAGCTCCTACAATGAGCAGTTCTTC.

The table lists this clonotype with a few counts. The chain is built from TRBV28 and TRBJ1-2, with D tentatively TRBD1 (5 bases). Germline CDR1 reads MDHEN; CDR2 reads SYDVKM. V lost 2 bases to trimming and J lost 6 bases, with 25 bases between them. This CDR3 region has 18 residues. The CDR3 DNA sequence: TGTGCCAGCAGTTTAATCCCCCCGTGGCAGGGTGCCACCAATGGCTACACCTTC. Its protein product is CASSLIPPWQGATNGYTF.

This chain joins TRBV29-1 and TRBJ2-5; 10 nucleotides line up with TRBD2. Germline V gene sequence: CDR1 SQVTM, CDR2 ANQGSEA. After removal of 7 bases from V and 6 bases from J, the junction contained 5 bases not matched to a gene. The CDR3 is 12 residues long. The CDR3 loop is CSGKLAGQTQYF. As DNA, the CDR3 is TGCAGCGGAAAACTAGCGGGGCAGACCCAGTACTTC.

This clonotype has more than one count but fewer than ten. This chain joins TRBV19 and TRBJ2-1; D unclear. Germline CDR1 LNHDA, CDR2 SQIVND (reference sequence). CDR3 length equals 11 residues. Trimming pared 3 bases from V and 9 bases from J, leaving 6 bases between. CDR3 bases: TGTGCCAGTAGTATTCGGTCTGAGCAGTTCTTC. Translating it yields CASSIRSEQFF.

Here the CDR3 reads CSAPDPGTGIREQYF. The CDR3 DNA follows: TGCAGTGCTCCCGACCCGGGGACAGGGATACGCGAGCAGTACTTC. The rearrangement links TRBV20-1 to TRBJ2-7, with 9 nucleotides matching TRBD1. Looked up from germline, CDR1 is DFQATT and CDR2 is SNEGSKA (reference sequence). V lost 5 bases, J lost 6 bases, and 14 bases stayed unmatched. This CDR3 is built from 15 residues.

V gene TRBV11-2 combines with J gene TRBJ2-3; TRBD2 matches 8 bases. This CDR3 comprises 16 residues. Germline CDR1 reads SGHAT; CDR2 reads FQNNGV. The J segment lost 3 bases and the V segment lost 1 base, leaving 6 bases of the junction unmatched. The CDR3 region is CASSLVAGSETDTQYF. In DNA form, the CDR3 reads TGTGCCAGCAGCTTAGTAGCGGGAAGTGAGACAGATACGCAGTATTTT.

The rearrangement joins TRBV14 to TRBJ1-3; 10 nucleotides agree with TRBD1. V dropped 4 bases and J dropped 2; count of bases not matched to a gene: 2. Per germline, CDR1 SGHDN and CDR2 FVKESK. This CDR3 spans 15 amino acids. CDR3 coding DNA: TGTGCCAGCAGCCCGGGACAGGGGACTGGAAACACCATATATTTT. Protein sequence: CASSPGQGTGNTIYF.